This T cell receptor beta chain originates from a study of cytomegalovirus exposure and HLA in healthy donors. Vbeta (60) and Jbeta (13) primers were used in the PCR. The repertoire was sequenced with immunoSEQ multiplex PCR; TCRdb's copy has only in-frame clones and lacks some. The sample has 150,000 to 200,000 clones; roughly four fifths are singletons. Looked up from germline, CDR1 is SEHNR and CDR2 is FQNEAQ (reference sequence). The CDR3 runs to 14 residues. V shed 6 bases, J shed 4 bases, and the junction held 8 bases outside the gene matches. The sequence was collected from a man aged 45-60 years in good health and CMV-seronegative. The chain recombines TRBV7-9 with TRBJ1-1; 7 nucleotides agree with TRBD1. The sequenced sample was PBMCs. CDR3 amino acids: CASSSDRAGTEAFF. CDR3 nucleotides: TGTGCCAGCAGTTCCGACAGGGCTGGCACTGAAGCTTTCTTT.